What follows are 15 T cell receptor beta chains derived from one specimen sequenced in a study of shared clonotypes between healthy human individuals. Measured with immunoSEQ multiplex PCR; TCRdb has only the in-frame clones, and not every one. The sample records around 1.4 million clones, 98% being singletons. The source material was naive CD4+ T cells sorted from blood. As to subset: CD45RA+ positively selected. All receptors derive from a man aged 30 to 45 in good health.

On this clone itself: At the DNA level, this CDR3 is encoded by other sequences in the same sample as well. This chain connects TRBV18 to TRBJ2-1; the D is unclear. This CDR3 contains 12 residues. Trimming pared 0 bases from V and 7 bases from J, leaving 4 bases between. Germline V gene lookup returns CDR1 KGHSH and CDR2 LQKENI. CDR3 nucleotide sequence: TGTGCCAGCTCACCACCGAGTAATGAGCAGTTCTTC. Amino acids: CASSPPSNEQFF.

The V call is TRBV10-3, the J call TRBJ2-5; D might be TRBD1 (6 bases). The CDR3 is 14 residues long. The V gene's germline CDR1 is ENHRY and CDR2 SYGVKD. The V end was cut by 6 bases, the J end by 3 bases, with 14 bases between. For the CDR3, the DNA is TGTGCCATCAGGGACTGGAAGGGGGAAGAGACCCAGTACTTC. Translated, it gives CAIRDWKGEETQYF.

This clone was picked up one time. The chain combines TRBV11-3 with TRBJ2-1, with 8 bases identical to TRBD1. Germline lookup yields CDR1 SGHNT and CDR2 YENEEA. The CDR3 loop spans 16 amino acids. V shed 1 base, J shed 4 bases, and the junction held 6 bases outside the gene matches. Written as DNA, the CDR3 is TGTGCCAGCAGCTTAGCCCGGGACAGGTTTTACAATGAGCAGTTCTTC. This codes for CASSLARDRFYNEQFF.

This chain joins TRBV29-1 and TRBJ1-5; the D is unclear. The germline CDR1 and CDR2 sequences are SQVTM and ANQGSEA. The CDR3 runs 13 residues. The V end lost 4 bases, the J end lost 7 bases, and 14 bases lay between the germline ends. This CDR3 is CSVAAGIGQPQHF. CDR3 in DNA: TGCAGCGTTGCAGCGGGGATAGGCCAGCCCCAGCATTTT.

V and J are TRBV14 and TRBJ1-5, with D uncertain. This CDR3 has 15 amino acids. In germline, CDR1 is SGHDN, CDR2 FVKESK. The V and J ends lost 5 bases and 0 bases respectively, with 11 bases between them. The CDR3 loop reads CASSECPHSNQPQHF. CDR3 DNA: TGTGCCAGCAGCGAATGTCCGCATAGCAATCAGCCCCAGCATTTT.

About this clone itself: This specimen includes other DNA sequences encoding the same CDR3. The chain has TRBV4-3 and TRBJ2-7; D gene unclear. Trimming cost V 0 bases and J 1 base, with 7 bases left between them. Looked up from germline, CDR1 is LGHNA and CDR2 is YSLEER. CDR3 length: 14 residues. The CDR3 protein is CASSQDWRSYEQYF. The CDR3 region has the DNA TGCGCCAGCAGCCAAGACTGGAGATCCTACGAGCAGTACTTC.

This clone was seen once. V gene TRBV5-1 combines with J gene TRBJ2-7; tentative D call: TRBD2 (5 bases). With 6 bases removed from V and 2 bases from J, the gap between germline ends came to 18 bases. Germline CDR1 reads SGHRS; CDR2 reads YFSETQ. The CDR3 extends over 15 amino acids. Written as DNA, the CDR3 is TGCGCCAGCAACAGCCGGAGCGGAGCGGCCTACGAGCAGTACTTC. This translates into CASNSRSGAAYEQYF.

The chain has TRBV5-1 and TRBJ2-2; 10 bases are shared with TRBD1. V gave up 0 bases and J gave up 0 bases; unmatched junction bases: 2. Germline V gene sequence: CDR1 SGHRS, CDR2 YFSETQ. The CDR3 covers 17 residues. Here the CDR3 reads CASSLGQGAANTGELFF. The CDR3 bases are TGCGCCAGCAGCTTGGGACAGGGGGCTGCGAACACCGGGGAGCTGTTTTTT.

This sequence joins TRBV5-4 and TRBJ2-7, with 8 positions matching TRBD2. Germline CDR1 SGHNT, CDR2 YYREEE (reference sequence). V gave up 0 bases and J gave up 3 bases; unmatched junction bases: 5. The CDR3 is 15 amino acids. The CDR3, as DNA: TGTGCCAGCAGCTTGGCCGGGGCGGGAGGCTACGAGCAGTACTTC. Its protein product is CASSLAGAGGYEQYF.

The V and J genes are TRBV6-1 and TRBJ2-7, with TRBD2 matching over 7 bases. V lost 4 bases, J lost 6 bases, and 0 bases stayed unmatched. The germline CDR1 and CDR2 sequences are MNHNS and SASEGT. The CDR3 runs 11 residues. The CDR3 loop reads CASSAGGEQYF. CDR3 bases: TGTGCCAGCAGTGCGGGAGGCGAGCAGTACTTC.

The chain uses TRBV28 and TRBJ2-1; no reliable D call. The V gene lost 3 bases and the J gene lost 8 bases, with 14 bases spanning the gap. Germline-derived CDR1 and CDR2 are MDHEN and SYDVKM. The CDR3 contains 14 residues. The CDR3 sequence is CASSLGLTRDEQFF. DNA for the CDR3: TGTGCCAGCAGTTTGGGCCTAACGCGCGATGAGCAGTTCTTC.

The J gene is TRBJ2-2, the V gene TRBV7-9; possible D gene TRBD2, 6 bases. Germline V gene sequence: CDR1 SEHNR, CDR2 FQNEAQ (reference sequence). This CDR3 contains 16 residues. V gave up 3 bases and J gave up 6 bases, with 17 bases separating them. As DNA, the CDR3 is TGTGCCAGCAGCTTCCGGGACTCCCATTCCCCCGGGGAGCTGTTTTTT. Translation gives CASSFRDSHSPGELFF.

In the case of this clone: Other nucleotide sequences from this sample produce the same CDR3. The CDR3 DNA follows: TGTGCCAGCAGTTTACCAGGGCAAGAGACCCAGTACTTC. This translates into CASSLPGQETQYF. The rearrangement joins TRBV28 to TRBJ2-5, with D maybe TRBD1 (5 bases). V gave up 2 bases and J gave up 2 bases, with 6 bases separating them. The CDR3 covers 13 residues. Germline V gene lookup returns CDR1 MDHEN and CDR2 SYDVKM.

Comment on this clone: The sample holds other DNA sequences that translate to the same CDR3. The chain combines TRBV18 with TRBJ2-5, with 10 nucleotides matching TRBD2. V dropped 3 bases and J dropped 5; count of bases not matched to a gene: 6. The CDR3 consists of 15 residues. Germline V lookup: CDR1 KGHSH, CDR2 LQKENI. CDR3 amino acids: CASSPGLAGEETQYF. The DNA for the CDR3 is TGTGCCAGCTCACCGGGGCTAGCGGGAGAGGAGACCCAGTACTTC.

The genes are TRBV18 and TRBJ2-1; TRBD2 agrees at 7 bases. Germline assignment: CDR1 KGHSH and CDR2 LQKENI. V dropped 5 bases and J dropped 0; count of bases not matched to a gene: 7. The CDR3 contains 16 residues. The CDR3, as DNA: TGTGCCAGCTCATCCCAAGCGGGACCCTCCTACAATGAGCAGTTCTTC. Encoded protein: CASSSQAGPSYNEQFF. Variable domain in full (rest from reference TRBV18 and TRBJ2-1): NAGVMQNPRHLVRRRGQEARLRCSPMKGHSHVYWYRQLPEEGLKFMVYLQKENIIDESGMPKERFSAEFPKEGPSILRIQQVVRGDSAAYFCASSSQAGPSYNEQFFGPGTRLTVL.